These 21 T cell receptor beta chains originate from one sample sequenced in a study of cytomegalovirus exposure and HLA in healthy donors. Primers for the PCR totalled 60 Vbeta and 13 Jbeta. TCRdb's table, derived via immunoSEQ multiplex PCR, lists solely in-frame clones and lacks some. The sample lists around 100,000 clones, over 60% occurring once. The specimen was PBMCs. These receptor sequences come from a woman between 35 and 50 years old in good health and CMV-seropositive.

The CDR3 protein is CASSSIAAGTGEMQYF. In DNA form, the CDR3 reads TGCGCCAGCAGCTCCATTGCGGCCGGGACAGGGGAGATGCAGTATTTT. This chain connects TRBV5-1 to TRBJ2-3; 10 nucleotides match TRBD1. The J segment lost 11 bases and the V segment lost 3 bases, leaving 15 bases of the junction unmatched. The length of the CDR3 is 16 residues. Germline lookup yields CDR1 SGHRS and CDR2 YFSETQ.

The chain carries TRBV19 and TRBJ1-6; D may be TRBD1 (5 bases). Germline CDR1 LNHDA, CDR2 SQIVND (reference sequence). The CDR3 length is 14 residues. V shed 3 bases and J shed 9 bases, with 12 bases lying between them. CDR3 DNA: TGTGCCAGTAGTATGGCAGGGTTATCTTCACCCCTCCACTTT. It is translated as CASSMAGLSSPLHF.

V gene TRBV12-5 combines with J gene TRBJ2-3; D is uncertain. V gave up 1 base and J gave up 1 base, with 9 bases separating them. The length of the CDR3 is 15 residues. Germline V gene lookup returns CDR1 LGHNT and CDR2 FRNRAP. In DNA form, the CDR3 reads TGTGCTAGTGGTTTGGACAGAGTGCGCACAGATACGCAGTATTTT. It is translated as CASGLDRVRTDTQYF.

The chain employs TRBV16 and TRBJ1-2, with 7 bases aligning to TRBD1. Per the germline V gene, CDR1 is KGHSY and CDR2 is FQNENV. The CDR3 contains 13 residues. With V trimmed by 5 bases and J by 3 bases, 3 bases remained unmatched. The CDR3 DNA follows: TGTGCCAGCAGCTCCAGGGGGGACTATGGCTACACCTTC. Translation gives CASSSRGDYGYTF.

This rearrangement joins TRBV5-1 to TRBJ1-1, with a tentative D call TRBD1 (5 bases). The CDR3 is made up of 14 amino acids. Germline CDR1 SGHRS, CDR2 YFSETQ. Trimming stripped 4 bases from V and 1 base from J, with 11 bases between. The CDR3 loop is CASSQSTGNTEAFF. CDR3 sequence (DNA): TGCGCCAGCAGCCAATCTACAGGGAACACTGAAGCTTTCTTT.

CDR3 sequence reads: CASSQRGAAYEQYF. The CDR3 DNA follows: TGTGCCAGCAGTCAGCGGGGGGCAGCTTACGAGCAGTACTTC. The rearrangement links TRBV6-5 to TRBJ2-7, with 9 bases that match TRBD2. Looked up from germline, CDR1 is MNHEY and CDR2 is SVGAGI. CDR3 length equals 14 residues. Trimming cost V 5 bases and J 4 bases; bases outside gene matches: 6.

This sequence joins TRBV18 and TRBJ2-7; D unclear. This CDR3 has 16 amino acids. Trimming took off 1 base at V and 0 bases at J, with 13 bases between the two ends. Germline-derived CDR1 and CDR2 are KGHSH and LQKENI. The CDR3 DNA reads TGTGCCAGCTCACCACTGAGTCTCGATAGCTCCTACGAGCAGTACTTC. This translates into CASSPLSLDSSYEQYF.

This chain connects TRBV27 to TRBJ1-1; no clear D gene. Germline CDR1 is MNHEY and CDR2 is SMNVEV (reference sequence). There are 15 residues in the CDR3. Deletions cut 0 bases from V and 5 bases from J, with 13 bases between. The CDR3 region is CASSLSSLTGTEAFF. CDR3 bases: TGTGCCAGCAGTTTATCGTCCCTGACGGGGACTGAAGCTTTCTTT.

This clone has just a few counts. This chain uses TRBV4-1 with TRBJ2-1; 7 bases are shared with TRBD2. This CDR3 spans 16 amino acids. V was pared by 0 bases and J by 2 bases, with 4 bases of the junction left unmatched. Looked up from germline, CDR1 is MGHRA and CDR2 is YSYEKL. The CDR3 coding sequence is TGCGCCAGCAGCCAAGATGGAGCGGGGACCTACAATGAGCAGTTCTTC. It codes for CASSQDGAGTYNEQFF.

This clone was found once. This chain joins TRBV2 and TRBJ2-3, with 7 bases fitting TRBD1. This CDR3 contains 15 residues. Germline-derived CDR1 and CDR2 are SNHLY and FYNNEI. The junction had 12 bases not matched to a gene; V was cut back by 7 bases and J by 5 bases. CDR3 DNA sequence: TGTGCCAGCACTGCCGCCCCAGGGGGAATAGATACGCAGTATTTT. Protein: CASTAAPGGIDTQYF.

The chain links TRBV5-4 to TRBJ2-3; 15 bases map to TRBD2. With 4 bases clipped from V and 1 base from J, the junction kept 4 bases outside the gene matches. This CDR3 is built from 17 residues. Germline CDR1 and CDR2: SGHNT and YYREEE (reference sequence). The CDR3 nucleotides are TGTGCCAGCAGCGACGGGACTAGCGGGAGGCGCACAGATACGCAGTATTTT. Its translation is CASSDGTSGRRTDTQYF.

The chain carries TRBV6-1 and TRBJ1-5; 7 bases line up with TRBD1. This CDR3 is built from 16 residues. Germline CDR1 and CDR2: MNHNS and SASEGT. V lost 2 bases to trimming and J lost 1 base; unmatched junction nucleotides: 5. For the CDR3, the DNA is TGTGCCAGCAGTGAAACATGGGACAGAAGCAATCAGCCCCAGCATTTT. Translating gives CASSETWDRSNQPQHF.

This clone was counted a few times. This rearrangement joins TRBV28 to TRBJ2-5, with 8 bases fitting TRBD2. Germline V gene data show CDR1 as MDHEN and CDR2 as SYDVKM. There are 16 residues in the CDR3. The J segment lost 0 bases and the V segment lost 6 bases, leaving 9 bases of the junction unmatched. The CDR3 DNA reads as TGTGCCAGCAGAACTAGCGGACGAAACAACCAAGAGACCCAGTACTTC. Encoded protein: CASRTSGRNNQETQYF.

V usage is TRBV5-6 and J usage is TRBJ2-3; 8 bases line up with TRBD2. With 7 bases clipped from V and 3 bases from J, the junction kept 4 bases outside the gene matches. The germline CDR1 and CDR2 sequences are SGHDT and YYEEEE. The CDR3 covers 13 residues. The CDR3 region has the DNA TGTGCCAGCCAGCGGGAGAATACAGATACGCAGTATTTT. It encodes CASQRENTDTQYF.

The V call is TRBV7-6, the J call TRBJ2-7, with TRBD1 matching over 7 bases. Trimming at V came to 6 bases and at J to 0 bases, leaving 5 bases not matched to a gene. Germline CDR1 is SGHVS and CDR2 is FNYEAQ. The CDR3 is 14 amino acids. CDR3 nucleotides: TGTGCCAGCAGTCTATGGGACAGCTCCTACGAGCAGTACTTC. Its translation: CASSLWDSSYEQYF. Full variable domain (outside the CDR3, taken from reference TRBV7-6 and TRBJ2-7): GAGVSQSPRYKVTKRGQDVALRCDPISGHVSLYWYRQALGQGPEFLTYFNYEAQQDKSGLPNDRFSAERPEGSISTLTIQRTEQRDSAMYRCASSLWDSSYEQYFGPGTRLTVT.

The gene calls are TRBV7-3 and TRBJ2-2, with TRBD1 identical over 8 bases. The CDR3 has 15 amino acids. Trimming cost V 6 bases and J 2 bases; bases outside gene matches: 5. In germline, CDR1 is SGHTA, CDR2 FQGTGA. The CDR3 DNA follows: TGTGCCAGCAGGCAAACAGGGGGAAACACCGGGGAGCTGTTTTTT. It encodes CASRQTGGNTGELFF.

This rearrangement joins TRBV29-1 to TRBJ2-1; D might be TRBD2 (5 bases). CDR3 length: 14 residues. The V gene lost 4 bases and the J gene lost 0 bases, with 10 bases spanning the gap. Germline CDR1 reads SQVTM; CDR2 reads ANQGSEA. CDR3 coding DNA: TGCAGCGTTGCCCCAGCGGCCTCCTACAATGAGCAGTTCTTC. Translated, it gives CSVAPAASYNEQFF.

With regard to this clone: One end of the junction varies from germline; a read error may be responsible. The V call is TRBV19, the J call TRBJ2-2; weak D call: TRBD2 (7 bases). Germline V gives CDR1 LNHDA, CDR2 SQIVND (reference sequence). The CDR3 totals 15 residues. This chain's CDR3 is CASSPRGAKTGELFF. The CDR3 region has the DNA TGTGCCAGTAGTCCCCGGGGGGCGAAGACCGGGGAGCTGTTTTTT.

The chain uses TRBV15 and TRBJ2-1; weak D call: TRBD2 (6 bases). V shed 0 bases and J shed 4 bases, with 10 bases lying between them. Germline V CDR1 and CDR2: LNHNV, YYDKDF (reference sequence). The CDR3 extends over 15 amino acids. The DNA for the CDR3 is TGTGCCACCAGCAGAGAGGGCGGGACTTACAATGAGCAGTTCTTC. Translation: CATSREGGTYNEQFF.

The CDR3 bases are TGTGCCAGCAGCTGGCAGACGGGCGAGCAGTACTTC. It encodes CASSWQTGEQYF. The chain joins TRBV28 to TRBJ2-7; D gene ambiguous. Deletions cut 6 bases from V and 6 bases from J, with 12 bases between. Germline V CDR1 and CDR2: MDHEN, SYDVKM. The length of the CDR3 is 12 residues.

CDR3 protein: CAWSTEMNTEAFF. In nucleotides, the CDR3 is TGTGCCTGGAGTACCGAGATGAACACTGAAGCTTTCTTT. V usage is TRBV30 and J usage is TRBJ1-1; no reliable D call. Germline values: CDR1 GTSNPN, CDR2 SVGIG (reference sequence). This CDR3 is 13 amino acids long. V dropped 2 bases and J dropped 0 bases, with 7 bases sitting between them.